This T cell receptor beta chain came from a study of shared clonotypes between healthy human individuals. Clones were sequenced by immunoSEQ multiplex PCR, and TCRdb holds only the in-frame ones, with some missing. The data show about 1.1 million clones, 70% to 85% seen once. J gave up 1 base and V 2 bases, and 2 bases lay outside the gene matches. The germline CDR1 and CDR2 sequences are SGDLS and YYNGEE. CDR3 length equals 15 residues. A few counts support this clone. At the DNA level, this CDR3 is encoded by other sequences in the same sample as well. This TCR was recovered from a man aged 18 to 29 in good health. Some clones in this sample may be carry-over from other donors' samples. This chain joins TRBV9 and TRBJ2-3; 9 bases agree with TRBD2. Material: memory CD4+ T cells from PBMCs. Subset described: CD45RA-negative fraction. DNA of the CDR3: TGTGCCAGCAGCGTGGGCGGGAGGGGCACAGATACGCAGTATTTT. Translation gives CASSVGGRGTDTQYF. The whole variable domain, remainder taken from reference TRBV9 and TRBJ2-3, is DSGVTQTPKHLITATGQRVTLRCSPRSGDLSVYWYQQSLDQGLQFLIQYYNGEERAKGNILERFSAQQFPDLHSELNLSSLELGDSALYFCASSVGGRGTDTQYFGPGTRLTVL.